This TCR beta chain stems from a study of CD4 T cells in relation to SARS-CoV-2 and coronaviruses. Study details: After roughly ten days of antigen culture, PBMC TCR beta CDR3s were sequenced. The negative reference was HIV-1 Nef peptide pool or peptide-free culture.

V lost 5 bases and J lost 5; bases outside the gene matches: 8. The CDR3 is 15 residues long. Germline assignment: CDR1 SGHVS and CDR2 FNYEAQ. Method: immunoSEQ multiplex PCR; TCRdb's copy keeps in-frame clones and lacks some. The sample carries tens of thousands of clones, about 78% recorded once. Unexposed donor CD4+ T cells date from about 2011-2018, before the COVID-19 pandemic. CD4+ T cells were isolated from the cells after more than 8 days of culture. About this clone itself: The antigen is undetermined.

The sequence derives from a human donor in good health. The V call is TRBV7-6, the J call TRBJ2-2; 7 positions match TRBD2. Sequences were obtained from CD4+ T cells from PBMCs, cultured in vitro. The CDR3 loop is CASSVRGRATGELFF. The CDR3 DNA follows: TGTGCCAGCAGCGTTCGGGGGAGGGCAACCGGGGAGCTGTTTTTT.